This TCR beta chain was captured in a study of blood T cell repertoires in COVID-19 (dated by TCRdb to the early 2020s). Some background on the complete study: Samples from collaborators originated in the United States, Italy and Spain and spanned both the acute and convalescent phases of COVID-19. The prospective study material was composed of cDNA or gDNA derived from T cells, B-cell-depleted T cells, or PBMCs. Subjects who had been exposed to COVID-19, were actively infected with it, or had recovered from it provided the deeply sampled blood TCRbeta repertoires that made up the dataset. The repertoires were released in a freely available public database meant as a resource for research on the immune response to SARS-CoV-2. The samples were drawn from two sources: the first 160 participants of the ongoing ImmuneRACE study, and about 1,300 subjects contributed by 6 global collaborators. Nearly every sample came with metadata listing a de-identified subject ID, COVID-19 status, age in years and sex. Where HLA class I and class II types were available, the types were taken from metadata supplied by the sample provider, not from assay-based typing. Study-level results and caveats: The amount of clinical and demographic metadata varied by source and participant and was provided uncurated.

Points on this clone: The specificity of this receptor is unknown. No qualities accompany the bases; no much larger clone lies one base away.

The immunoSEQ Assay, a bias-controlled multiplex PCR, was used to amplify TCRbeta CDR3 regions from genomic DNA. In the original analysis: Nucleated cell counts per sample were estimated from amplification of reference gene primers within the assay. To quantify the absolute abundance of each unique TCRbeta CDR3 rearrangement, sequence reads were collapsed and filtered. For each sample, productive Simpson clonality was calculated as the square root of Simpson's diversity index across productive rearrangements. Entries here come from immuneACCESS through TCRdb and include only in-frame sequences with V and J called. Some clones fail to appear in such tables; in the studies checked, an unresolved V gene covers under half of the shortfall, and the cause of the remainder is unknown. From that table come the V and J calls and clone size; the DNA was used to work out D and trimming. Counted in this sample were 300,000 to 450,000 clones; less than 85% of them appeared once. The top ten hold under 4% of the sample.

Whole blood was collected in K2EDTA tubes by collaborating institutions according to the institutions' own protocols. For TCRbeta analysis, collaborators shipped samples in one of three forms: frozen whole blood, isolated PBMCs, or DNA extracted from either of those sample types. The sequencing input was peripheral blood. This TCR derives from a woman between 18 and 30 years old with acute or convalescent COVID-19.

The sequenced DNA is TGTGCCAGCAGCCGGGACAGGGCCTACGAGCAGTACTTC. This gives the protein CASSRDRAYEQYF. The rearranged segments are TRBV2 and TRBJ2-7; 9 bases in the middle match TRBD1. The germline V gene gives CDR1 as SNHLY and CDR2 as FYNNEI. Germline trimming amounts to 6 bases on V and 2 bases on J, with 2 as the count of junction bases outside the gene matches. The CDR3 runs 13 amino acids, cysteine and phenylalanine included. The CDR3 DNA has 39 bases and is translated from base 1.